Below are 14 T cell receptor beta chains sequenced from a single sample in a study of T cell responses to AZD1222 COVID-19 vaccine. The table came from immunoSEQ multiplex PCR; TCRdb's copy has only in-frame clones and leaves some out. The data hold about 130,000 clones, with approximately 91% observed a single time. The sample consisted of peripheral blood, taken 28 days after the second AZD1222 dose. The receptors derive from an adult who received the AZD1222 COVID-19 vaccine.

J is TRBJ2-1 and V is TRBV6-2 or TRBV6-3, with D perhaps matching TRBD1 or TRBD2 (6 bases each). This CDR3 has 11 residues. Deletions cut 5 bases from V and 12 bases from J, with 11 bases between. Germline V gives CDR1 MNHEY, CDR2 SVGEGT. The CDR3 region is CASSREGGQFF. Written as DNA, the CDR3 is TGTGCCAGCAGTCGCGAGGGGGGGCAGTTCTTC.

The rearrangement joins TRBV2 to TRBJ2-5; 10 bases line up with TRBD1. Trimming at V came to 4 bases and at J to 2 bases, leaving 7 bases not matched to a gene. The CDR3 sequence is 16 residues long. CDR1 is SNHLY, CDR2 FYNNEI, per germline. CDR3: CASSGRQGAPQETQYF. The CDR3 nucleotides are TGTGCCAGCAGTGGTCGACAGGGGGCCCCGCAAGAGACCCAGTACTTC. The full variable domain, rest sourced from reference TRBV2 and TRBJ2-5, is EPEVTQTPSHQVTQMGQEVILRCVPISNHLYFYWYRQILGQKVEFLVSFYNNEISEKSEIFDDQFSVERPDGSNFTLKIRSTKLEDSAMYFCASSGRQGAPQETQYFGPGTRLLVL.

The rearrangement joins TRBV6-5 to TRBJ1-3; D perhaps matches TRBD1 (5 bases). Per the germline V gene, CDR1 is MNHEY and CDR2 is SVGAGI. The germline V and J ends were trimmed by 8 bases and 0 bases, with 11 bases remaining between them. The CDR3 consists of 14 residues. The CDR3 is CASSTDYSGNTIYF. CDR3 sequence (DNA): TGTGCCAGCTCGACAGACTACTCTGGAAACACCATATATTTT.

V gene TRBV4-1 combines with J gene TRBJ2-7; D gene uncertain. The CDR3 length is 14 residues. In germline, CDR1 is MGHRA, CDR2 YSYEKL. V lost 2 bases and J lost 6, with 14 bases in between. CDR3 loop: CASSQPPAPGEQYF. As DNA, the CDR3 is TGCGCCAGCAGCCAACCTCCCGCCCCCGGCGAGCAGTACTTC.

V is TRBV18 and J is TRBJ1-1, with unresolved D. The CDR3 totals 15 residues. The V end lost 0 bases, the J end lost 4 bases, and 12 bases lay between the germline ends. CDR1 is KGHSH and CDR2 is LQKENI in the germline V gene. CDR3 bases: TGTGCCAGCTCACCACCGGGAGGGATGCGCACTGAAGCTTTCTTT. It codes for CASSPPGGMRTEAFF.

J is TRBJ1-1 and V is TRBV29-1; 7 bases fit TRBD1. Germline CDR1 and CDR2: SQVTM and ANQGSEA. The CDR3 consists of 12 residues. With 5 bases clipped from V and 6 bases from J, the junction kept 6 bases outside the gene matches. For the CDR3, the DNA is TGCAGCGTTTCACAGGGGTTCCCTGAAGCTTTCTTT. It codes for CSVSQGFPEAFF.

This chain uses TRBV28 with TRBJ2-1, with 10 bases lining up with TRBD2. The CDR3 runs 15 residues. Germline V lookup: CDR1 MDHEN, CDR2 SYDVKM. The J segment lost 3 bases and the V segment lost 7 bases, leaving 6 bases of the junction unmatched. CDR3 nucleotide sequence: TGTGCCAGCACCCTAGCGGGAGTCAGCTACAATGAGCAGTTCTTC. Translated: CASTLAGVSYNEQFF.

The V call is TRBV12-3 or TRBV12-4, the J call TRBJ2-7, with 7 bases fitting TRBD1. Trimming at V came to 6 bases and at J to 2 bases, leaving 4 bases not matched to a gene. This CDR3 comprises 13 residues. CDR3 DNA: TGTGCCAGCAGCGACAGGGAACCCTACGAGCAGTACTTC. Its translation is CASSDREPYEQYF.

The chain links TRBV14 to TRBJ1-2; 8 bases agree with TRBD1. The CDR3 length is 15 residues. The germline gives CDR1 SGHDN, CDR2 FVKESK. The junction had 5 bases not matched to a gene; V was cut back by 0 bases and J by 5 bases. For the CDR3, the DNA is TGTGCCAGCAGCCAAGATGGGGACAGGTTTTATGGCTACACCTTC. Translated: CASSQDGDRFYGYTF.

The rearrangement uses TRBV9 and TRBJ2-5; the match to TRBD1 covers 9 bases. The germline gives CDR1 SGDLS, CDR2 YYNGEE. The CDR3 sequence is 13 residues long. J lost 5 bases, V lost 4 bases, and 3 bases had no gene match. The CDR3 nucleotides read TGTGCCAGCAGCTTCGGACAGGGGGAGACCCAGTACTTC. Its protein is CASSFGQGETQYF.

For the CDR3, the DNA is TGTGCCAGCAGTTTATGGTACGAGGGGATGAACACTGAAGCTTTCTTT. It codes for CASSLWYEGMNTEAFF. The chain links TRBV28 to TRBJ1-1, with D perhaps matching TRBD1 (5 bases). The CDR3 extends over 16 amino acids. V was clipped by 0 bases and J by 0 bases, with 11 bases between them. Germline values: CDR1 MDHEN, CDR2 SYDVKM.

The chain joins TRBV6-5 to TRBJ1-2, with D possibly matching TRBD1 (6 bases). The CDR3 spans 14 residues. Trimming took off 2 bases at V and 8 bases at J, with 15 bases between the two ends. Germline CDR1 is MNHEY and CDR2 is SVGAGI. CDR3 protein: CASSYLGGARGYTF. The CDR3 DNA reads as TGTGCCAGCAGTTACCTGGGGGGGGCCCGAGGCTACACCTTC.

This clone appeared a few times. The V call is TRBV27, the J call TRBJ1-4; maybe TRBD1 (6 bases). Looked up from germline, CDR1 is MNHEY and CDR2 is SMNVEV (reference sequence). Trimming pared 9 bases from V and 8 bases from J, leaving 19 bases between. This CDR3 comprises 14 residues. The CDR3 DNA is TGTGCCAGACCCCGGACAGAGCGGGAGGAAAAACTGTTTTTT. Its protein is CARPRTEREEKLFF.

This rearrangement joins TRBV6-5 to TRBJ2-7; 8 positions match TRBD1. This CDR3 contains 12 residues. Trimming at V came to 8 bases and at J to 6 bases, leaving 6 bases not matched to a gene. The germline V gene has CDR1 MNHEY and CDR2 SVGAGI. In DNA form, the CDR3 reads TGTGCCAGCGCTCGGACAGGGAGCGAGCAGTACTTC. This translates into CASARTGSEQYF.